This is a list of T cell receptor beta chains from one sample in a study of tumour-infiltrating T cells in Burkitt lymphoma. The method was immunoSEQ multiplex PCR; TCRdb's version includes in-frame clones alone and lacks a portion of them. The table has tens of thousands of clones, more than 25% seen once. Sequences were obtained from tumor tissue. The receptors here all came from a human donor with Burkitt lymphoma. The conserved cysteine and the conserved F or W are not part of the CDR3 here. Fields, in order: J gene, V gene, D gene, CDR3 protein. The D gene is left open where the match is weak.

TRBJ2-5 | TRBV4-2 | TRBD1 | ASSQAQGEETQY
TRBJ2-7 | TRBV19 | TRBD1 | ASSMGDRMYEQY
TRBJ1-5 | TRBV30 | NA | APNLKPQH
TRBJ1-6 | TRBV29-1 | NA | SVRIADSYNSPLH
TRBJ2-5 | TRBV5-1 | NA | ASSLFSQETQY
TRBJ2-3 | TRBV4-2 | TRBD2 | ASSQVVLAGGHRTDTQY
TRBJ1-1 | TRBV5-1 | NA | ASSFSDPGETEAF
TRBJ1-1 | TRBV19 | NA | ASSIGGGRVGNTEAF
TRBJ2-6 | TRBV18 | NA | ASSSGTPNSGANVLT
TRBJ2-2 | TRBV19 | TRBD1 | ASSRQGQNGELF
TRBJ2-1 | TRBV2 | NA | ASSEEFGLYNEQF
TRBJ2-3 | TRBV7-2 | NA | ASSTEADTQY
TRBJ2-7 | TRBV7-9 | TRBD1 | ASSLGPGQGDEQY
TRBJ1-4 | TRBV5-6 | TRBD1 | ASRRTGGREKLF
TRBJ2-2 | TRBV27 | NA | ASSYPGVRELF
TRBJ1-1 | TRBV18 | TRBD1 | ASSPHRGDPEAF
TRBJ2-2 | TRBV19 | NA | ASSIGTTDTGELF
TRBJ1-2 | TRBV7-9 | NA | ASSLGDYGYT
TRBJ1-1 | TRBV5-1 | TRBD1 | ASSPGQGQRVYTEAF
TRBJ2-6 | TRBV4-2 | TRBD1 | ASSPGTGESGANVLT
TRBJ1-1 | TRBV29-1 | NA | SVVRGENTEAF
TRBJ1-5 | TRBV4-3 | NA | ASSPDNNQPQH
TRBJ2-5 | TRBV15 | TRBD1 | ATRGSQGVETQY
TRBJ1-1 | TRBV7-9 | NA | ASSLVSEAF
TRBJ1-4 | TRBV30 | NA | AWSGTGSPVGEKLF
TRBJ1-2 | TRBV9 | NA | ASSVPGVRYGYT
TRBJ1-3 | TRBV10-3 | TRBD1 | AISEPNDREKFGNTIY
TRBJ2-3 | TRBV7-9 | TRBD2 | ASSWGLAGLRGDTQY
TRBJ2-2 | TRBV15 | NA | ATSHSGELF
TRBJ1-1 | TRBV7-9 | TRBD1 | ASSPFGGTGEAF
TRBJ2-4 | TRBV29-1 | NA | SVEVTGLKNIQY
TRBJ1-2 | TRBV7-2 | TRBD1 | ASRRTGQTSYGYT
TRBJ1-6 | TRBV30 | NA | AWSGRNSPLH
TRBJ2-7 | TRBV15 | NA | ATSRADGAYEQY
TRBJ2-7 | TRBV19 | TRBD2 | ASSIGGAESYEQY